These 16 T cell receptor beta chains share one sample of origin, sequenced in a study of blood T cell repertoires in COVID-19. Sequenced by immunoSEQ multiplex PCR; TCRdb stores in-frame clones only, minus some. Of 350,000 or so clones listed, more than 75% were seen once; the top ten hold over 9.5%. Material: peripheral blood. All receptors derive from a woman aged 25 to 39 with COVID-19, enrolled during active disease.

J is TRBJ2-2 and V is TRBV18; 8 bases fit TRBD2. V shed 6 bases, J shed 5 bases, and the junction held 8 bases outside the gene matches. The length of the CDR3 is 15 residues. In germline, CDR1 is KGHSH, CDR2 LQKENI. CDR3 bases: TGTGCCAGCTCGCTCACTAGCGGTGGGACCGGGGAGCTGTTTTTT. The encoded protein is CASSLTSGGTGELFF.

This rearrangement joins TRBV5-1 to TRBJ2-2; tentatively, D is TRBD1 (5 bases). Trimming shortened V by 0 bases and J by 5 bases, and 14 bases separated the two germline ends. The CDR3 contains 16 residues. CDR1 and CDR2 (germline): SGHRS, YFSETQ. Here the CDR3 reads CASSLGQHRKTGELFF. The CDR3, as DNA: TGCGCCAGCAGCTTGGGTCAGCACAGGAAAACCGGGGAGCTGTTTTTT.

V usage is TRBV28 and J usage is TRBJ2-1; 10 bases agree with TRBD2. The CDR3 sequence is 14 residues long. The V segment lost 6 bases and the J segment 8 bases; nucleotides outside the gene matches: 7. Germline V CDR1 and CDR2: MDHEN, SYDVKM. The CDR3 protein is CASRLAGAGHEQFF. The CDR3 DNA reads as TGTGCCAGCAGGCTAGCGGGAGCTGGCCATGAGCAGTTCTTC.

The chain uses TRBV28 and TRBJ1-5, with D hard to call. The CDR3 extends over 13 amino acids. The V and J ends lost 3 bases and 0 bases respectively, with 3 bases between them. Germline V gene sequence: CDR1 MDHEN, CDR2 SYDVKM. The DNA of the CDR3 is TGTGCCAGCAGTTTCTATAGCAATCAGCCCCAGCATTTT. It encodes CASSFYSNQPQHF. The variable domain in full, completed from reference TRBV28 and TRBJ1-5, reads DVKVTQSSRYLVKRTGEKVFLECVQDMDHENMFWYRQDPGLGLRLIYFSYDVKMKEKGDIPEGYSVSREKKERFSLILESASTNQTSMYLCASSFYSNQPQHFGDGTRLSIL.

This sequence joins TRBV6-5 and TRBJ2-7, with D possibly being TRBD2 (6 bases). Trimming took off 10 bases at V and 0 bases at J, with 19 bases between the two ends. Germline loops: CDR1 MNHEY, CDR2 SVGAGI. This CDR3 comprises 15 residues. For the CDR3, the DNA is TGTGCCACCAAACTGGGGCTAGCGCGCTCCTACGAGCAGTACTTC. It codes for CATKLGLARSYEQYF.

The chain recombines TRBV11-2 with TRBJ2-5; 12 bases agree with TRBD2. The CDR3 has 16 residues. Trimming removed 5 bases from V and 0 bases from J; junction bases left unmatched: 4. Germline-derived CDR1 and CDR2 are SGHAT and FQNNGV. CDR3 sequence reads: CASSPGTSGHQETQYF. For the CDR3, the DNA is TGTGCCAGCAGCCCCGGGACTAGCGGGCACCAAGAGACCCAGTACTTC.

The chain uses TRBV27 and TRBJ1-5; 9 bases fit TRBD1. The CDR3 loop spans 15 amino acids. Germline trimming cut 2 bases from V and 7 bases from J; bases unmatched to any gene: 6. Germline V gene lookup returns CDR1 MNHEY and CDR2 SMNVEV (reference sequence). DNA of the CDR3: TGTGCCAGCAGTTTAGGACAGGGGAAAGGACAGCCCCAGCATTTT. Residues: CASSLGQGKGQPQHF.

V is TRBV6-1 and J is TRBJ1-5; D remains ambiguous. This CDR3 has 14 amino acids. V gave up 3 bases and J gave up 3 bases, with 9 bases separating them. In germline, CDR1 is MNHNS, CDR2 SASEGT. CDR3 loop: CASSEGRNNQPQHF. The DNA for the CDR3 is TGTGCCAGCAGTGAGGGGAGGAACAATCAGCCCCAGCATTTT.

The chain carries TRBV2 and TRBJ1-5, with 8 bases that match TRBD1. Germline V lookup: CDR1 SNHLY, CDR2 FYNNEI. CDR3 length equals 12 residues. J gave up 6 bases and V 6 bases, and 1 base lay outside the gene matches. CDR3 coding DNA: TGTGCCAGCAGGACAGGGGTTCAGCCCCAGCATTTT. Translation gives CASRTGVQPQHF.

The chain combines TRBV19 with TRBJ1-1; D not resolved. Germline V lookup: CDR1 LNHDA, CDR2 SQIVND (reference sequence). The germline V and J ends were trimmed by 0 bases and 4 bases, with 15 bases remaining between them. This CDR3 has 16 residues. CDR3 region: CASSIDLWNRGTEAFF. Here the CDR3 DNA reads TGTGCCAGTAGTATAGATCTATGGAACCGGGGCACTGAAGCTTTCTTT.

V gene TRBV27 combines with J gene TRBJ2-5, with D tentatively TRBD1 (6 bases). The germline CDR1 and CDR2 sequences are MNHEY and SMNVEV (reference sequence). This CDR3 contains 13 residues. V lost 2 bases to trimming and J lost 6 bases, with 10 bases between them. The CDR3 here is CASSLPGVQTQYF. In nucleotides, the CDR3 is TGTGCCAGCAGTTTACCAGGGGTTCAGACCCAGTACTTC.

The rearrangement links TRBV5-6 to TRBJ2-3, with a possible D match to TRBD2 (6 bases). CDR1 is SGHDT, CDR2 YYEEEE, per germline. The CDR3 sequence is 15 residues long. The germline V and J ends were trimmed by 3 bases and 2 bases, with 13 bases remaining between them. CDR3: CASSSPGGDTDTQYF. CDR3 nucleotide sequence: TGTGCCAGCAGCTCTCCAGGAGGGGACACAGATACGCAGTATTTT.

The chain is built from TRBV5-1 and TRBJ1-6; TRBD1 matches 11 bases. CDR3 length: 16 amino acids. CDR1 is SGHRS and CDR2 is YFSETQ in the germline V gene. J lost 7 bases, V lost 3 bases, and 6 bases had no gene match. The CDR3 DNA reads as TGCGCCAGCAGCTCGGGACAGGGGGGTTCGAATTCACCCCTCCACTTT. Translation: CASSSGQGGSNSPLHF. Using reference TRBV5-1 and TRBJ1-6 for the parts outside the CDR3, the full variable domain is KAGVTQTPRYLIKTRGQQVTLSCSPISGHRSVSWYQQTPGQGLQFLFEYFSETQRNKGNFPGRFSGRQFSNSRSEMNVSTLELGDSALYLCASSSGQGGSNSPLHFGNGTRLTVT.

The chain combines TRBV19 with TRBJ2-3; D might be TRBD1 (6 bases). The CDR3 sequence is 14 residues long. V lost 7 bases to trimming and J lost 6 bases, with 17 bases between them. CDR1 LNHDA and CDR2 SQIVND come from the germline V gene (reference sequence). This CDR3 reads CASKEDRKTDTQYF. The CDR3 nucleotides are TGTGCCAGTAAGGAGGACAGAAAGACTGATACGCAGTATTTT.

The rearrangement uses TRBV27 and TRBJ1-6; TRBD1 might be the D (5 bases). Germline values: CDR1 MNHEY, CDR2 SMNVEV (reference sequence). V was shortened by 1 base and J by 10 bases, with 14 bases between the two germline ends. CDR3 length: 15 amino acids. The chain's CDR3 is CASSLWPSGDSPLHF. DNA of the CDR3: TGTGCCAGCAGTTTATGGCCCAGCGGGGACTCACCCCTCCACTTT.

This clone was seen only a few times. V usage is TRBV7-3 and J usage is TRBJ2-1; 7 bases align to TRBD2. Germline V lookup: CDR1 SGHTA, CDR2 FQGTGA. V was clipped by 2 bases and J by 6 bases; unmatched bases: 10. CDR3 length: 16 amino acids. As DNA, the CDR3 is TGTGCCAGCAGCTTAGGAGGGTGGGAGGGGCCCAATGAGCAGTTCTTC. This codes for CASSLGGWEGPNEQFF.